A selection of T cell receptor beta chains follows, all from one sample in a study of CD8 T cells in Susac syndrome. MiXCR, run by TCRdb on the immunoSEQ multiplex PCR reads, gives a single entry per CDR3 protein. The table lists hundreds of thousands of distinct CDR3 sequences, roughly 92% of them singletons. Sequencing input: CD8+ T cells from PBMCs. All receptors come from a human donor with multiple sclerosis. CDR3s include the opening cysteine and the closing phenylalanine or tryptophan. The D gene is left open where the match is weak. Clone size is not always given. Where it is, it says once, few, many or a class for expanded clones.

V gene: TRBV6-5
J gene: TRBJ2-7
D gene: NA
clone size: once
CDR3 protein: CASSYSTEQYF
CDR3 DNA: TGTGCCAGCAGTTATAGTACCGAGCAGTACTTC

V gene: TRBV2
J gene: TRBJ2-7
D gene: TRBD1
clone size: NA
CDR3 protein: CASSADRGLSYEQYF
CDR3 DNA: TGTGCCAGCAGCGCGGACAGGGGCCTTTCCTACGAGCAGTACTTC

V gene: TRBV4-2
J gene: TRBJ2-5
D gene: NA
clone size: NA
CDR3 protein: CASSHLGDARGGETQYF
CDR3 DNA: TGTGCCAGCAGCCATCTGGGGGACGCTCGAGGGGGGGAGACCCAGTACTTC

V gene: TRBV24-1
J gene: TRBJ2-7
D gene: NA
clone size: NA
CDR3 protein: CATSDSYEQYF
CDR3 DNA: TGTGCCACCAGTGATTCTTACGAGCAGTACTTC

V gene: TRBV5-4
J gene: TRBJ2-2
D gene: TRBD2
clone size: NA
CDR3 protein: CASSLDSGGYTGELFF
CDR3 DNA: TGTGCCAGCAGCTTGGATAGCGGGGGGTACACCGGGGAGCTGTTTTTT

V gene: TRBV5-4
J gene: TRBJ2-2
D gene: NA
clone size: NA
CDR3 protein: CASSLESVNTGELFF
CDR3 DNA: TGTGCCAGCAGCTTGGAAAGTGTCAACACCGGGGAGCTGTTTTTT

V gene: TRBV2
J gene: TRBJ1-1
D gene: TRBD1
clone size: NA
CDR3 protein: CANTQGAEAFF
CDR3 DNA: TGTGCCAACACACAGGGGGCTGAAGCTTTCTTT

V gene: TRBV9
J gene: TRBJ2-7
D gene: TRBD2
clone size: once
CDR3 protein: CASSVGLAGGYEQYF
CDR3 DNA: TGTGCCAGCAGCGTAGGTTTAGCGGGGGGCTACGAGCAGTACTTC

V gene: TRBV29-1
J gene: TRBJ2-2
D gene: TRBD2
clone size: NA
CDR3 protein: CSVTTSGGQTGELFF
CDR3 DNA: TGCAGCGTTACGACTAGCGGGGGGCAAACCGGGGAGCTGTTTTTT

V gene: TRBV4-2
J gene: TRBJ2-7
D gene: NA
clone size: once
CDR3 protein: CASSQGASKAYEQYF
CDR3 DNA: TGTGCCAGCAGCCAAGGGGCTAGCAAGGCCTACGAGCAGTACTTC

V gene: TRBV24-1
J gene: TRBJ1-1
D gene: TRBD1
clone size: NA
CDR3 protein: CATSESTGEGEAFF
CDR3 DNA: TGTGCCACCAGTGAGTCGACAGGGGAGGGTGAAGCTTTCTTT

V gene: TRBV9
J gene: TRBJ1-3
D gene: TRBD1
clone size: once
CDR3 protein: CASSVQGESGNTIYF
CDR3 DNA: TGTGCCAGCAGCGTACAGGGGGAGTCTGGAAACACCATATATTTT

V gene: TRBV10-3
J gene: TRBJ1-5
D gene: NA
clone size: NA
CDR3 protein: CAISESNQPQHF
CDR3 DNA: TGTGCCATCAGTGAGTCTAATCAGCCCCAGCATTTT

V gene: TRBV19
J gene: TRBJ1-2
D gene: NA
clone size: once
CDR3 protein: CASSITQLYGYTF
CDR3 DNA: TGTGCCAGTAGTATTACTCAGCTCTATGGCTACACCTTC

V gene: TRBV5-6
J gene: TRBJ2-1
D gene: TRBD1
clone size: NA
CDR3 protein: CASRPGTVSDYTSYNEQFF
CDR3 DNA: TGTGCCAGCAGGCCCGGGACAGTGAGTGACTATACCTCCTACAATGAGCAGTTCTTC

V gene: TRBV3-1
J gene: TRBJ2-3
D gene: NA
clone size: NA
CDR3 protein: CASSQVAGASTDTQYF
CDR3 DNA: TGTGCCAGCAGCCAAGTGGCGGGGGCTAGCACAGATACGCAGTATTTT

V gene: TRBV7-8
J gene: TRBJ1-5
D gene: NA
clone size: NA
CDR3 protein: CASSLGRATSNQPQHF
CDR3 DNA: TGTGCCAGCAGCTTAGGCAGAGCCACTAGCAATCAGCCCCAGCATTTT

V gene: TRBV6-1
J gene: TRBJ2-6
D gene: NA
clone size: NA
CDR3 protein: CASSEWFSGANVLTF
CDR3 DNA: TGTGCCAGCAGTGAATGGTTCTCTGGGGCCAACGTCCTGACTTTC

V gene: TRBV27
J gene: TRBJ2-1
D gene: NA
clone size: NA
CDR3 protein: CASSFSGRGHNEQFF
CDR3 DNA: TGTGCCAGCAGTTTTTCCGGGAGGGGGCACAATGAGCAGTTCTTC

V gene: TRBV6-5
J gene: TRBJ1-2
D gene: NA
clone size: NA
CDR3 protein: CASSYSSPGRTNYGYTF
CDR3 DNA: TGTGCCAGCAGTTACTCGTCCCCAGGAAGGACGAACTATGGCTACACCTTC

V gene: TRBV6-6
J gene: TRBJ1-1
D gene: NA
clone size: NA
CDR3 protein: CASSYAQGGWTEAFF
CDR3 DNA: TGTGCCAGCAGTTACGCGCAGGGTGGTTGGACTGAAGCTTTCTTT

V gene: TRBV7-9
J gene: TRBJ1-1
D gene: NA
clone size: NA
CDR3 protein: CASTAKNTEAFF
CDR3 DNA: TGTGCCAGCACCGCCAAGAACACTGAAGCTTTCTTT

V gene: TRBV5-4
J gene: TRBJ2-1
D gene: NA
clone size: NA
CDR3 protein: CASSEVAAEQFF
CDR3 DNA: TGTGCCAGCAGCGAGGTAGCAGCCGAGCAGTTCTTC

V gene: TRBV12-3/TRBV12-4
J gene: TRBJ2-7
D gene: NA
clone size: once
CDR3 protein: CASSPPAGYEQYF
CDR3 DNA: TGTGCCAGCAGCCCCCCAGCTGGGTACGAGCAGTACTTC

V gene: TRBV29-1
J gene: TRBJ2-2
D gene: TRBD2
clone size: NA
CDR3 protein: CSVERREGAGELFF
CDR3 DNA: TGCAGCGTTGAGCGCAGGGAGGGAGCCGGGGAGCTGTTTTTT

V gene: TRBV12-3/TRBV12-4
J gene: TRBJ2-1
D gene: NA
clone size: few
CDR3 protein: CASSSGPYNEQFF
CDR3 DNA: TGTGCCAGCAGTTCGGGACCGTACAATGAGCAGTTCTTC

V gene: TRBV7-8
J gene: TRBJ1-1
D gene: NA
clone size: few
CDR3 protein: CASRVGGTEAFF
CDR3 DNA: TGTGCCAGCAGGGTCGGGGGGACTGAAGCTTTCTTT

V gene: TRBV7-8
J gene: TRBJ1-4
D gene: NA
clone size: NA
CDR3 protein: CASSFTQATNEKLFF
CDR3 DNA: TGTGCCAGCAGCTTTACGCAGGCAACTAATGAAAAACTGTTTTTT

V gene: TRBV7-9
J gene: TRBJ2-3
D gene: NA
clone size: NA
CDR3 protein: CASSYLTGSDDTQYF
CDR3 DNA: TGTGCCAGCAGCTATCTGACCGGGAGCGACGATACGCAGTATTTT

V gene: TRBV30
J gene: TRBJ2-3
D gene: NA
clone size: NA
CDR3 protein: CAWSDRRESGLDTQYF
CDR3 DNA: TGTGCCTGGAGCGACAGGCGGGAGAGTGGACTGGATACGCAGTATTTT

V gene: TRBV11-1
J gene: TRBJ2-1
D gene: NA
clone size: NA
CDR3 protein: CASSLAGAVWDNEQFF
CDR3 DNA: TGTGCCAGCAGCTTAGCCGGTGCGGTTTGGGACAATGAGCAGTTCTTC

V gene: TRBV30
J gene: TRBJ1-2
D gene: NA
clone size: NA
CDR3 protein: CACFNSNYGYTF
CDR3 DNA: TGTGCCTGCTTCAACTCCAACTATGGCTACACCTTC

V gene: TRBV27
J gene: TRBJ1-2
D gene: NA
clone size: NA
CDR3 protein: CASSLSLGAGTNYGYTF
CDR3 DNA: TGTGCCAGCAGTTTATCCCTTGGGGCCGGGACGAACTATGGCTACACCTTC

V gene: TRBV3-1
J gene: TRBJ2-6
D gene: NA
clone size: once
CDR3 protein: CASSKEQGRPGANVLTF
CDR3 DNA: TGTGCCAGCAGCAAAGAACAGGGACGGCCTGGGGCCAACGTCCTGACTTTC

V gene: TRBV4-1
J gene: TRBJ2-1
D gene: TRBD2
clone size: NA
CDR3 protein: CASSQVAGEGEQFF
CDR3 DNA: TGCGCCAGCAGCCAAGTGGCGGGAGAGGGAGAGCAGTTCTTC

V gene: TRBV4-1
J gene: TRBJ2-7
D gene: TRBD1
clone size: NA
CDR3 protein: CASSHRTGGFYEQYF
CDR3 DNA: TGCGCCAGCAGCCACCGGACAGGGGGCTTCTACGAGCAGTACTTC

V gene: TRBV2
J gene: TRBJ2-7
D gene: NA
clone size: NA
CDR3 protein: CASSDPRSYEQYF
CDR3 DNA: TGTGCCAGCAGTGACCCTCGCTCCTACGAGCAGTACTTC

V gene: TRBV5-6
J gene: TRBJ2-7
D gene: NA
clone size: once
CDR3 protein: CASSLGTPEQYF
CDR3 DNA: TGTGCCAGCAGCTTGGGGACTCCCGAGCAGTACTTC

V gene: TRBV30
J gene: TRBJ2-1
D gene: TRBD2
clone size: NA
CDR3 protein: CAWSLLAGADNYNEQFF
CDR3 DNA: TGTGCCTGGAGTTTGTTAGCGGGAGCAGATAACTACAATGAGCAGTTCTTC

V gene: TRBV7-8
J gene: TRBJ1-2
D gene: NA
clone size: NA
CDR3 protein: CASEGVYGYTF
CDR3 DNA: TGTGCCAGCGAAGGAGTCTATGGCTACACCTTC

V gene: TRBV30
J gene: TRBJ1-3
D gene: NA
clone size: NA
CDR3 protein: CAWSDASNTIYF
CDR3 DNA: TGTGCCTGGAGTGACGCATCAAACACCATATATTTT

V gene: TRBV7-9
J gene: TRBJ1-1
D gene: NA
clone size: NA
CDR3 protein: CASSLFRGTEAFF
CDR3 DNA: TGTGCCAGCAGCTTGTTCAGGGGAACTGAAGCTTTCTTT

V gene: TRBV3-1
J gene: TRBJ2-3
D gene: TRBD2
clone size: NA
CDR3 protein: CASSHSGMEDTQYF
CDR3 DNA: TGTGCCAGCAGCCATAGCGGGATGGAAGATACGCAGTATTTT

V gene: TRBV5-6
J gene: TRBJ2-3
D gene: NA
clone size: NA
CDR3 protein: CASSLAAPDTQYF
CDR3 DNA: TGTGCCAGCAGCTTGGCGGCACCGGATACGCAGTATTTT

V gene: TRBV7-3
J gene: TRBJ2-2
D gene: TRBD1
clone size: NA
CDR3 protein: CASSRQGGSTGELFF
CDR3 DNA: TGTGCCAGCAGCCGACAGGGGGGTAGCACCGGGGAGCTGTTTTTT

V gene: TRBV13
J gene: TRBJ2-5
D gene: NA
clone size: NA
CDR3 protein: CASSLGGTGPQETQYF
CDR3 DNA: TGTGCCAGCAGCTTAGGTGGTACAGGCCCCCAAGAGACCCAGTACTTC

V gene: TRBV12-3/TRBV12-4
J gene: TRBJ2-5
D gene: NA
clone size: NA
CDR3 protein: CASSEVGQGETQYF
CDR3 DNA: TGTGCCAGCAGCGAAGTAGGGCAGGGGGAGACCCAGTACTTC

V gene: TRBV15
J gene: TRBJ1-5
D gene: NA
clone size: NA
CDR3 protein: CATSRVSGGGNQPQHF
CDR3 DNA: TGTGCCACCAGCAGAGTCTCCGGAGGGGGCAATCAGCCCCAGCATTTT

V gene: TRBV30
J gene: TRBJ1-5
D gene: NA
clone size: once
CDR3 protein: CAWSVRRDQPQHF
CDR3 DNA: TGTGCCTGGAGTGTACGGAGGGATCAGCCCCAGCATTTT

V gene: TRBV30
J gene: TRBJ1-5
D gene: TRBD1
clone size: NA
CDR3 protein: CAWSVQDPGTAGSNQPQHF
CDR3 DNA: TGTGCCTGGAGTGTGCAGGACCCTGGGACAGCAGGAAGCAATCAGCCCCAGCATTTT

V gene: TRBV4-1
J gene: TRBJ2-5
D gene: NA
clone size: NA
CDR3 protein: CASSQGGAVTRSVGPQETQYF
CDR3 DNA: TGCGCCAGCAGCCAAGGGGGCGCGGTAACTCGGAGCGTAGGGCCCCAAGAGACCCAGTACTTC

V gene: TRBV2
J gene: TRBJ1-5
D gene: NA
clone size: once
CDR3 protein: CASRPGTSPNQPQHF
CDR3 DNA: TGTGCCAGCAGGCCCGGTACATCACCTAATCAGCCCCAGCATTTT

V gene: TRBV19
J gene: TRBJ2-6
D gene: NA
clone size: NA
CDR3 protein: CASTSGANVLTF
CDR3 DNA: TGTGCCAGTACTTCTGGGGCCAACGTCCTGACTTTC

V gene: TRBV15
J gene: TRBJ2-7
D gene: TRBD2
clone size: NA
CDR3 protein: CATSRGLAGANEQYF
CDR3 DNA: TGTGCCACCAGCAGAGGACTAGCGGGAGCCAACGAGCAGTACTTC

V gene: TRBV12-3/TRBV12-4
J gene: TRBJ1-1
D gene: NA
clone size: NA
CDR3 protein: CASGNSEAFF
CDR3 DNA: TGTGCCAGCGGGAATTCTGAAGCTTTCTTT

V gene: TRBV5-6
J gene: TRBJ2-2
D gene: NA
clone size: NA
CDR3 protein: CASSLRGSGELFF
CDR3 DNA: TGTGCCAGCAGTCTGAGGGGGTCCGGGGAGCTGTTTTTT

V gene: TRBV12-3/TRBV12-4
J gene: TRBJ2-3
D gene: NA
clone size: NA
CDR3 protein: CASSPDGKGPLPDTQYF
CDR3 DNA: TGTGCCAGCAGCCCGGACGGGAAGGGGCCACTACCAGATACGCAGTATTTT

V gene: TRBV25-1
J gene: TRBJ1-1
D gene: NA
clone size: NA
CDR3 protein: CASSEAQYGDTEAFF
CDR3 DNA: TGTGCCAGCAGTGAGGCGCAGTATGGAGACACTGAAGCTTTCTTT

V gene: TRBV19
J gene: TRBJ2-7
D gene: TRBD1
clone size: NA
CDR3 protein: CASRNPGTGIYEQYF
CDR3 DNA: TGTGCCAGTAGGAATCCTGGGACAGGGATCTACGAGCAGTACTTC